This TCR beta chain was sequenced for a study of T cells in Graves' hyperthyroidism and ophthalmopathy. At least ten counts were recorded for this clonotype. The antigen is undetermined. With 2 bases removed from V and 5 bases from J, the gap between germline ends came to 30 bases. This CDR3 contains 19 residues. Germline-derived CDR1 and CDR2 are GTSNPN and SVGIG (reference sequence). Patients having uncontrolled infection, another autoimmune disease, pregnancy or lactation were not included. Study-wide points: A model of 13 V-J pairs discriminated ophthalmopathy from stable hyperthyroidism. The model predicted ophthalmopathy a median approximately 6.3 months before onset.

Amplification of TCR beta CDR3 regions used RNA as the template. A set of HTBI primers served as the primers for a first-round RT-PCR of the TCR CDR3. TCRdb redid the calling of the multiplex PCR reads with MiXCR, one entry per CDR3 protein. The table records almost 250,000 distinct CDR3 sequences, around 26% of them present only once. The TCR sequence derives from a woman aged 40 to 49 with Graves' ophthalmopathy. Sequencing was carried out using blood. The gene calls are TRBV30 and TRBJ2-5, with TRBD1 as a possible D gene (7 bases). The DNA of the CDR3 is TGTGCCTGGAGTCCTCAGAGGGGGCGTTTGGCTAGCGTTGTGGAGACCCAGTACTTC. This encodes CAWSPQRGRLASVVETQYF.